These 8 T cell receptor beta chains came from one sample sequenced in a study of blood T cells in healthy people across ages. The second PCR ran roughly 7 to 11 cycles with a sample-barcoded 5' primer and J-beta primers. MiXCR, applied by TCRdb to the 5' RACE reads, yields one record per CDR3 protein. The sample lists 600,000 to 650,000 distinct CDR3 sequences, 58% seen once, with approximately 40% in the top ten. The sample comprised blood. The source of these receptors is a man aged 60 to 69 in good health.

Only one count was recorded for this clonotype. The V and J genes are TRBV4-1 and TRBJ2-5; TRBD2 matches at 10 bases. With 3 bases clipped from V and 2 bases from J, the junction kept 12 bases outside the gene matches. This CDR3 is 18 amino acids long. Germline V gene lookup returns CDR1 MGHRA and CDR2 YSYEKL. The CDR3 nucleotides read TGCGCCAGCAGCCACAGTAATAGCGGGGGGCTTCGTCAAGAGACCCAGTACTTC. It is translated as CASSHSNSGGLRQETQYF.

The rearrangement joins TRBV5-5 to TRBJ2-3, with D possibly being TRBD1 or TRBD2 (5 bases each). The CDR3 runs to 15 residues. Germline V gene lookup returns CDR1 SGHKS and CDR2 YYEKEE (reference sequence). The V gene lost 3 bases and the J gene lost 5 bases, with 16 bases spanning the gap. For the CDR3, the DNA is TGTGCCAGCAGCTGGGACCAGAGAGGGATAGATACGCAGTATTTT. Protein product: CASSWDQRGIDTQYF.

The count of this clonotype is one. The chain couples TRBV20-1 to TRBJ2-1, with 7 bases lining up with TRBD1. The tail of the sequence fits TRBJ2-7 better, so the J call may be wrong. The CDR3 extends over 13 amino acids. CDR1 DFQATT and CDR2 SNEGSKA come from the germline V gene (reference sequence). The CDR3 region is CSASQGVCNEQYF. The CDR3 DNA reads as TGCAGTGCTAGTCAGGGGGTCTGCAATGAGCAGTACTTC.

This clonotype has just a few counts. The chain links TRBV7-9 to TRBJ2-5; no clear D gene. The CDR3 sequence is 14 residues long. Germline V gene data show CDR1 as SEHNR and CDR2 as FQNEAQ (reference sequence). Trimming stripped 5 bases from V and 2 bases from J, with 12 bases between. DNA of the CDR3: TGTGCCAGCAGCCAAGGCTCCCGGCAAGAGACCCAGTACTTC. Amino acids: CASSQGSRQETQYF.

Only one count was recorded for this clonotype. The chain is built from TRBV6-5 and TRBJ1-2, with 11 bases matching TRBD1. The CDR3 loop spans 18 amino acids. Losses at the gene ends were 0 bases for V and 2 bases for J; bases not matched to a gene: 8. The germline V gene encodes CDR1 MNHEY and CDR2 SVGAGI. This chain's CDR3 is CASSYSPHGTGGNYGYTF. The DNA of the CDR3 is TGTGCCAGCAGTTACTCTCCCCACGGGACAGGGGGGAACTATGGCTACACCTTC.

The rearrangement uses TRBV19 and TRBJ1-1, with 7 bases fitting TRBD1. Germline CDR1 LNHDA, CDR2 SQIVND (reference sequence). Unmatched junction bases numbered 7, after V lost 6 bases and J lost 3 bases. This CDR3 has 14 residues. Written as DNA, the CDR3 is TGTGCCAGTAGCACTACGGGACAGTACACTGAAGCTTTCTTT. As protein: CASSTTGQYTEAFF.

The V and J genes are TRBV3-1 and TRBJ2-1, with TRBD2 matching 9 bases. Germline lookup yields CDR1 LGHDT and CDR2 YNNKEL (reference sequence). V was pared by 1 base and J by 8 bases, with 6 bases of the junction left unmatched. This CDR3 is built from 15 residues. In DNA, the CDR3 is TGTGCCAGCAGCCAAGGAGCGGGGGGCGAGTATGAGCAGTTCTTC. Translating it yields CASSQGAGGEYEQFF.

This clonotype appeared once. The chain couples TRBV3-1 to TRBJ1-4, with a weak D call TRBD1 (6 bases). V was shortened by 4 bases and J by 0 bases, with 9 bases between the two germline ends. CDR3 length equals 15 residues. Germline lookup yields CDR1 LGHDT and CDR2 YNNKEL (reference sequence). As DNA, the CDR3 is TGTGCCAGCAGCCCCACAGGGACAACTAATGAAAAACTGTTTTTT. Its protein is CASSPTGTTNEKLFF.